The clone carrying this TCR beta chain was seen repeatedly, ten times or more. What it binds is unknown. Each CDR3 protein is one row after TCRdb ran MiXCR on the 5' RACE reads. The table records over 450,000 distinct CDR3 sequences, 10% to 15% of them present only once. The source of the sample is a study of CD8 T cells in ankylosing spondylitis. Findings and caveats of the study: For ankylosing spondylitis blood, a TCR beta motif of fewer than 10 highly homologous variants appeared characteristic.

Germline V gene lookup returns CDR1 LNHNV and CDR2 YYDKDF (reference sequence). V lost 2 bases to trimming and J lost 2 bases, with 12 bases between them. The CDR3 sequence is 15 residues long. This rearrangement joins TRBV15 to TRBJ1-2, with D uncertain. The sequenced material came from blood, either unsorted or a sorted T cell fraction (not recorded which). The TCR was taken from a male donor with ankylosing spondylitis. In DNA form, the CDR3 reads TGTGCCACCAGCAGATCCGCGACGGGCAACTATGGCTACACCTTC. Its protein is CATSRSATGNYGYTF.